Presented here are 15 T cell receptor beta chains from one specimen sequenced in a study of CD4 T cells in relation to SARS-CoV-2 and coronaviruses. The method was immunoSEQ multiplex PCR; TCRdb's version includes in-frame clones alone and lacks a portion of them. The repertoire consists of roughly 30,000 clones, with 78% occurring once and the leading ten covering approximately 22%. These receptors lack a known antigen. Before the COVID-19 pandemic, during about 2011-2019, CD4+ T cells were taken from unexposed donors. After roughly ten days of culture, CD4+ T cells were isolated. Sequencing was performed on CD4+ T cells from PBMCs, cultured in vitro. The receptors come from a human donor in good health.

V usage is TRBV7-8 and J usage is TRBJ1-2, with a weak D call TRBD1 (5 bases). V lost 1 base and J lost 3, with 12 bases in between. This CDR3 contains 15 residues. Germline V gene data show CDR1 as SGHVS and CDR2 as FQNEAQ. CDR3: CASSLGVGGHYGYTF. The CDR3, as DNA: TGTGCCAGCAGCTTAGGGGTCGGGGGTCACTATGGCTACACCTTC.

This clone turned up a few times. The chain joins TRBV7-3 to TRBJ2-7; possibly TRBD2 for D (6 bases). Germline V gene sequence: CDR1 SGHTA, CDR2 FQGTGA. V was cut by 1 base and J by 7 bases, with 14 bases left in between. The CDR3 is 14 amino acids. The CDR3 reads CASSLRRDPREQYF. The CDR3 DNA sequence: TGTGCCAGCAGCTTAAGGCGGGACCCTCGTGAGCAGTACTTC.

The V and J genes are TRBV6-5 and TRBJ1-3; TRBD1 might be the D (6 bases). CDR3 length: 15 residues. Deletions cut 5 bases from V and 0 bases from J, with 11 bases between. Germline V gives CDR1 MNHEY, CDR2 SVGAGI. The CDR3 DNA follows: TGTGCCAGCAGTACCGACAGGACCTCTGGAAACACCATATATTTT. Translated, it gives CASSTDRTSGNTIYF.

In this sample, this clone turned up a few times. The chain joins TRBV5-4 to TRBJ1-2; D is possibly TRBD1 (5 bases). This CDR3 contains 18 residues. Germline V lookup: CDR1 SGHNT, CDR2 YYREEE (reference sequence). V shed 4 bases and J shed 0 bases, with 22 bases lying between them. CDR3 coding DNA: TGTGCCAGCAGCCCGACCGGGACGACCTTGGGAGCTAACTATGGCTACACCTTC. This sequence encodes CASSPTGTTLGANYGYTF.

The rearrangement uses TRBV2 and TRBJ2-1; 9 bases line up with TRBD2. After removal of 8 bases from V and 10 bases from J, the junction contained 9 bases not matched to a gene. The CDR3 contains 13 residues. Germline V gene data show CDR1 as SNHLY and CDR2 as FYNNEI. In DNA, the CDR3 is TGTGCCAGCTGCAAGACGCGGGAGGGAGAGCAGTTCTTC. Protein sequence: CASCKTREGEQFF. Using reference TRBV2 and TRBJ2-1 for the parts outside the CDR3, the full variable domain is EPEVTQTPSHQVTQMGQEVILRCVPISNHLYFYWYRQILGQKVEFLVSFYNNEISEKSEIFDDQFSVERPDGSNFTLKIRSTKLEDSAMYFCASCKTREGEQFFGPGTRLTVL.

The chain uses TRBV14 and TRBJ1-5, with no clear D. The germline gives CDR1 SGHDN, CDR2 FVKESK. CDR3 size: 13 residues. The V end lost 4 bases, the J end lost 3 bases, and 7 bases lay between the germline ends. The CDR3 DNA reads TGTGCCAGCAGCCGGACCCACAATCAGCCCCAGCATTTT. It translates to CASSRTHNQPQHF. Variable domain in full (rest from reference TRBV14 and TRBJ1-5): EAGVTQFPSHSVIEKGQTVTLRCDPISGHDNLYWYRRVMGKEIKFLLHFVKESKQDESGMPNNRFLAERTGGTYSTLKVQPAELEDSGVYFCASSRTHNQPQHFGDGTRLSIL.

Here the CDR3 DNA reads TGCGCCAGCAGCCAAGCGGGGGGCGGAGGCTATGGCTACACCTTC. Its protein is CASSQAGGGGYGYTF. V usage is TRBV4-3 and J usage is TRBJ1-2; tentatively, D is TRBD1 (6 bases). Trimming took off 1 base at V and 4 bases at J, with 13 bases between the two ends. The CDR3 is 15 amino acids. Germline V CDR1 and CDR2: LGHNA, YSLEER.

The chain links TRBV7-9 to TRBJ2-7; 7 nucleotides match TRBD2. V dropped 3 bases and J dropped 7; count of bases not matched to a gene: 15. CDR1 SEHNR and CDR2 FQNEAQ come from the germline V gene (reference sequence). There are 16 residues in the CDR3. CDR3 bases: TGTGCCAGCAGCTTGGAAGCGGGATTTCGGACTTTTGAGCAGTACTTC. Amino acids: CASSLEAGFRTFEQYF.

The chain has TRBV7-2 and TRBJ2-5; 16 bases align to TRBD2. Germline CDR1 reads SGHTA; CDR2 reads FQGNSA. J gave up 7 bases and V 5 bases, and 10 bases lay outside the gene matches. The CDR3 runs to 17 residues. As DNA, the CDR3 is TGTGCCAGCAGCCCTCCGGGACTAGCGGGGGGGACCGGGACCCAGTACTTC. This encodes CASSPPGLAGGTGTQYF.

This clone was detected a few times. The genes are TRBV4-3 and TRBJ1-6; 10 bases match TRBD1. Germline values: CDR1 LGHNA, CDR2 YSLEER. The CDR3 is made up of 16 amino acids. The J segment lost 10 bases and the V segment lost 0 bases, leaving 6 bases of the junction unmatched. This chain's CDR3 is CASSQDSGQGDSPLHF. CDR3 nucleotides: TGCGCCAGCAGCCAAGATTCAGGACAGGGGGACTCACCCCTCCACTTT.

V and J are TRBV11-3 and TRBJ2-3; 8 bases match TRBD1. CDR3 size: 12 residues. J lost 10 bases, V lost 5 bases, and 5 bases had no gene match. Germline CDR1 is SGHNT and CDR2 is YENEEA. CDR3 sequence reads: CASSPGQGSQYF. Written as DNA, the CDR3 is TGTGCCAGCAGCCCCGGACAGGGATCGCAGTATTTT.

This chain links TRBV30 with TRBJ1-1; TRBD1 is a possible D gene (5 bases). The CDR3 runs to 12 residues. Trimming left V 2 bases short and J 7 bases short, with 11 bases between. Germline assignment: CDR1 GTSNPN and CDR2 SVGIG (reference sequence). CDR3 nucleotide sequence: TGTGCCTGGAGTCGTATAACAGGTGAAGCTTTCTTT. Protein sequence: CAWSRITGEAFF.

This sequence joins TRBV11-2 and TRBJ2-1, with D perhaps TRBD1 or TRBD2 (6 bases each). The CDR3 has 16 amino acids. CDR1 is SGHAT and CDR2 is FQNNGV in the germline V gene. V was trimmed by 3 bases and J by 8 bases, leaving 20 bases between them. The CDR3 spells CASSFARGAGGDEQFF. The CDR3 DNA is TGTGCCAGCAGCTTCGCGAGGGGGGCCGGGGGTGATGAGCAGTTCTTC.

J is TRBJ2-2 and V is TRBV19; no reliable D call. Germline-derived CDR1 and CDR2 are LNHDA and SQIVND (reference sequence). This CDR3 has 13 residues. Trimming cost V 7 bases and J 1 base, with 7 bases left between them. Here the CDR3 DNA reads TGTGCCAGTACATCAGGGAACACCGGGGAGCTGTTTTTT. Its translation: CASTSGNTGELFF. Combining the CDR3 with reference TRBV19 and TRBJ2-2 gives the whole variable domain DGGITQSPKYLFRKEGQNVTLSCEQNLNHDAMYWYRQDPGQGLRLIYYSQIVNDFQKGDIAEGYSVSREKKESFPLTVTSAQKNPTAFYLCASTSGNTGELFFGEGSRLTVL.

V is TRBV6-4 and J is TRBJ2-1; D uncertain. V lost 0 bases, J lost 12 bases, and 12 bases lay in between. The germline V gene encodes CDR1 MRHNA and CDR2 SNTAGT. The CDR3 is 13 amino acids. The CDR3 coding sequence is TGTGCCAGCAGTGACTCGACCGTGGGCGTGCAGTTCTTC. Amino acid sequence: CASSDSTVGVQFF.